The 8 T cell receptor beta chains below come from one sample, sequenced in a study of breast tumors, draining lymph nodes, adjacent tissues. TCRdb called the multiplex PCR reads again in MiXCR, with one record for every CDR3 protein. The sample has 150,000 to 200,000 distinct CDR3 sequences, about 33% seen once; the top ten hold approximately 3.9%. Breast cancer patients provided tissue from their axillary draining lymph nodes. The specimen sequenced was axillary lymph node tissue. The source of these receptors is a female donor with breast cancer. Some clones in this sample may be carry-over from other donors' samples.

This clonotype occurred many times. The chain links TRBV12-3 or TRBV12-4 to TRBJ2-5; TRBD2 is a possible D gene (6 bases). This CDR3 spans 13 amino acids. V lost 6 bases and J 4 bases, leaving 12 bases between the germline ends. CDR3 coding DNA: TGTGCCAGCAGCGCAGGGCGGGGAGAGACCCAGTACTTC. Its protein product is CASSAGRGETQYF.

The chain is built from TRBV20-1 and TRBJ2-2; D perhaps matches TRBD1 (7 bases). Between the trimmed V and J ends, which lost 0 bases and 3 bases, there was a span of 14 bases. The CDR3 has 16 residues. The germline gives CDR1 DFQATT, CDR2 SNEGSKA (reference sequence). The CDR3 DNA follows: TGCAGTGCTAGAGATGACAGGGAGGAGTACACCGGGGAGCTGTTTTTT. It specifies CSARDDREEYTGELFF.

The chain employs TRBV12-3 or TRBV12-4 and TRBJ2-2; 7 nucleotides agree with TRBD1. The trim removed 6 bases at V and 3 bases at J, leaving 7 bases unmatched. The CDR3 sequence is 15 residues long. The chain's CDR3 is CASRALTGDTGELFF. The CDR3 coding sequence is TGTGCCAGCAGGGCCCTCACAGGGGACACCGGGGAGCTGTTTTTT.

V usage is TRBV11-1 and J usage is TRBJ2-3, with D possibly TRBD2 on 6 matching bases. The length of the CDR3 is 14 residues. Looked up from germline, CDR1 is SGHAT and CDR2 is FQDESV (reference sequence). The V and J ends lost 3 bases and 11 bases respectively, with 18 bases between them. This CDR3 is CASSLRGSYNEQYF. DNA of the CDR3: TGTGCCAGCAGCTTGCGGGGTTCCTACAATGAGCAGTATTTT.

This clonotype has just a few counts. V gene TRBV7-2 combines with J gene TRBJ1-1; D might be TRBD1 (6 bases). CDR3 size: 17 residues. V lost 4 bases, J lost 4 bases, and 22 bases lay in between. CDR1 and CDR2 (germline): SGHTA, FQGNSA. The CDR3 region has the DNA TGTGCCAGCAGCTCCCGTCTAGGAGGGGGGGGTGGCACTGAAGCTTTCTTT. Residues: CASSSRLGGGGGTEAFF.

This clonotype was recorded many times. The genes are TRBV5-5 and TRBJ2-1, with D maybe TRBD2 (7 bases). V shed 7 bases and J shed 7 bases, with 24 bases lying between them. The CDR3 extends over 16 amino acids. Looked up from germline, CDR1 is SGHKS and CDR2 is YYEKEE (reference sequence). The DNA for the CDR3 is TGTGCCAGCCGGTGGGGACCGGGGGGCCTAGGGAATGAGCAGTTCTTC. This translates into CASRWGPGGLGNEQFF.

This chain links TRBV7-3 with TRBJ2-2; TRBD2 matches 9 bases. Trimming at V came to 5 bases and at J to 8 bases, leaving 9 bases not matched to a gene. The CDR3 extends over 15 amino acids. Germline V gene lookup returns CDR1 SGHTA and CDR2 FQGTGA. CDR3 coding DNA: TGTGCCAGCAGCCCCCGGAGGCTAGCGGGAGGGGAGCTGTTTTTT. It specifies CASSPRRLAGGELFF. Based on the CDR3 plus reference TRBV7-3 and TRBJ2-2, the full variable domain is GAGVSQTPSNKVTEKGKYVELRCDPISGHTALYWYRQSLGQGPEFLIYFQGTGAADDSGLPNDRFFAVRPEGSVSTLKIQRTERGDSAVYLCASSPRRLAGGELFFGEGSRLTVL.

V and J are TRBV24-1 and TRBJ2-3; weak D call: TRBD2 (6 bases). The CDR3 is 12 amino acids. From germline, CDR1 is KGHDR and CDR2 SFDVKD. The V and J ends lost 7 bases and 7 bases respectively, with 11 bases between them. CDR3 sequence (DNA): TGTGCCACCAGCGGGAGCTTGAATACGCAGTATTTT. Residues: CATSGSLNTQYF.